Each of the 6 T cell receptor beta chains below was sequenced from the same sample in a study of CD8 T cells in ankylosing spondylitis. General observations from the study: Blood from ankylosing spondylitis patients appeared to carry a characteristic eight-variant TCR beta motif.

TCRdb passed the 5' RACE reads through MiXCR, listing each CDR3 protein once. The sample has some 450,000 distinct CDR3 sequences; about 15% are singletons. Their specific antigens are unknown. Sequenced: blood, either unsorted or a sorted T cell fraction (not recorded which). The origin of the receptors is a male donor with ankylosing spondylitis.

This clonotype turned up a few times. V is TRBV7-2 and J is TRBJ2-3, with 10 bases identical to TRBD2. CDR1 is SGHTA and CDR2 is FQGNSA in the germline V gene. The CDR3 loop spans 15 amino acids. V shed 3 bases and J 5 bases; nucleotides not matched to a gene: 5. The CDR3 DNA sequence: TGTGCCAGCAGCTTCACTAGCGGGGCACTAGATACGCAGTATTTT. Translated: CASSFTSGALDTQYF.

The CDR3 region is CAWSTLAGGETQYF. The CDR3 DNA reads TGTGCCTGGAGTACACTAGCGGGAGGAGAGACCCAGTACTTC. The chain has TRBV30 and TRBJ2-5; 12 bases are a match to TRBD2. Trimming at V came to 2 bases and at J to 4 bases, leaving 2 bases not matched to a gene. Germline V lookup: CDR1 GTSNPN, CDR2 SVGIG (reference sequence). CDR3 size: 14 residues.

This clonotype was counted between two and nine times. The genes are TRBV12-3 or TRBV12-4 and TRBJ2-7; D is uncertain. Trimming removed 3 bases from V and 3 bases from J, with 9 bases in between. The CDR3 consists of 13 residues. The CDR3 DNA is TGTGCCAGCAGTTTGCCTTTCCTCTACGAGCAGTACTTC. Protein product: CASSLPFLYEQYF.

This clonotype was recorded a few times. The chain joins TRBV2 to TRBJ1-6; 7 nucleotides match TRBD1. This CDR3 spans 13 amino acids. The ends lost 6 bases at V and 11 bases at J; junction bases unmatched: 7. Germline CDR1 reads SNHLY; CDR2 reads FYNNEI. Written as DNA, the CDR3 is TGTGCCAGCAGGGGGACAGCCGGGCCACCCCTCCACTTT. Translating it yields CASRGTAGPPLHF.

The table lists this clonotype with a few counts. CDR3 in amino acids: CASSQDPTTEGYGYTF. CDR3 in DNA: TGCGCCAGCAGCCAAGATCCAACTACGGAGGGCTATGGCTACACCTTC. This chain joins TRBV4-1 and TRBJ1-2; D gene uncertain. The CDR3 runs to 16 residues. Trimming stripped 0 bases from V and 4 bases from J, with 15 bases between. Germline V gene data show CDR1 as MGHRA and CDR2 as YSYEKL.

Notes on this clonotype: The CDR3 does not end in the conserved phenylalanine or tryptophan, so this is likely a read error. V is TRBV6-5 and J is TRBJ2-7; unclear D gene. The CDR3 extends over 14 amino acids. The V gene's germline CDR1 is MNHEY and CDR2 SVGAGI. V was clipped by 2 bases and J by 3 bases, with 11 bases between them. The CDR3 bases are TGTGCCAGCAGTTACCCTGGAGAGGACTACGAGCAGTACTCC. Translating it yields CASSYPGEDYEQYS.